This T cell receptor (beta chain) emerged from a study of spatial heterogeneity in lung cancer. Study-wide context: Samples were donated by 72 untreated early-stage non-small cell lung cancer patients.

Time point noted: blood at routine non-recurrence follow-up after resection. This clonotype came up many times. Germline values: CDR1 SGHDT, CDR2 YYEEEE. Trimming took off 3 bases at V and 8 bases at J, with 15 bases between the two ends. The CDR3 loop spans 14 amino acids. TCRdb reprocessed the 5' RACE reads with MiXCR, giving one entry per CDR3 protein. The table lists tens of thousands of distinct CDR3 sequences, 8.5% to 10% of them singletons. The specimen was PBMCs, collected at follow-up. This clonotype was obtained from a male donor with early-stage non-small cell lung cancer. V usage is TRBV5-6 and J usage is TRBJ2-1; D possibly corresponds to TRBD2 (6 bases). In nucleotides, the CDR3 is TGTGCCAGCAGCTGGGGCGTGACTAGATATGAGCAGTTCTTC. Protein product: CASSWGVTRYEQFF.